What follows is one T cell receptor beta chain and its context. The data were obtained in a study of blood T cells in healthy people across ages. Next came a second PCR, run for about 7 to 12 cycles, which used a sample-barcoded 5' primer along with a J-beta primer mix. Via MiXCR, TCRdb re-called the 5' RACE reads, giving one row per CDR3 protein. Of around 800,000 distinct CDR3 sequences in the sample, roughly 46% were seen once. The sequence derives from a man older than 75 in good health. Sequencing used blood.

Here the CDR3 reads CAWSVLGAGNTEAFF. Written as DNA, the CDR3 is TGTGCCTGGAGTGTACTTGGGGCAGGGAACACTGAAGCTTTCTTT. The rearrangement joins TRBV30 to TRBJ1-1; a weak D match, TRBD1 (5 bases). Germline V lookup: CDR1 GTSNPN, CDR2 SVGIG (reference sequence). CDR3 length equals 15 residues. V gave up 0 bases and J gave up 1 base, with 12 bases separating them.